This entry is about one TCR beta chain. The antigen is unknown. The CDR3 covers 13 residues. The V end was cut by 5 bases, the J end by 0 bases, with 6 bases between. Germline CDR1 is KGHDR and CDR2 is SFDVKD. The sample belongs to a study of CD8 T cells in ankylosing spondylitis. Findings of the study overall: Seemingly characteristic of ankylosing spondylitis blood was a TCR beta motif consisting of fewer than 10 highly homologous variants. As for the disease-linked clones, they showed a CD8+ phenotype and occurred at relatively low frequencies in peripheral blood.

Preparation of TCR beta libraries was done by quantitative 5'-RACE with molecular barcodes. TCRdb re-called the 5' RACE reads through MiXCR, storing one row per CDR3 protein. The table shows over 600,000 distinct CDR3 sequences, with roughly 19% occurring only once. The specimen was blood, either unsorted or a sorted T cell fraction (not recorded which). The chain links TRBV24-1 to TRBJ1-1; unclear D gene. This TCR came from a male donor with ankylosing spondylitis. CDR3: CATSGALNTEAFF. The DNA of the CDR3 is TGTGCCACCAGTGGGGCTCTGAACACTGAAGCTTTCTTT.